The T cell receptor (beta chain) described here comes from a study of blood T cell repertoires in COVID-19. V was pared by 4 bases and J by 4 bases, with 9 bases between. This CDR3 is 12 amino acids long. CDR1 is SGHTS, CDR2 YDEGEE, per germline. TCRdb's copy holds only in-frame clones and misses some; the assay was immunoSEQ multiplex PCR. Altogether under 400,000 clones are present, roughly 89% being singletons, with the ten largest covering under 5%. Sequencing used peripheral blood. The source is a woman aged 60-75 years with COVID-19, enrolled during active disease. The chain has TRBV5-8 and TRBJ2-7; the D is unclear. CDR3 nucleotides: TGTGCCAGCAGCCACCGTCGGTACGAGCAGTACTTC. It codes for CASSHRRYEQYF.